The 17 T cell receptor beta chains reported below all come from one sample, sequenced in a study of cytomegalovirus exposure and HLA in healthy donors. The PCR made use of 60 Vbeta and 13 Jbeta primers. Profiled with immunoSEQ multiplex PCR; TCRdb holds only in-frame clones, not every one. The table lists tens of thousands of clones, roughly four fifths of them singletons. Source material: PBMCs. The receptors were gathered from a woman in her 30s in good health and CMV-seropositive.

The rearrangement uses TRBV13 and TRBJ2-3, with 7 bases aligning to TRBD2. V was pared by 2 bases and J by 4 bases, with 15 bases of the junction left unmatched. The germline V gene encodes CDR1 PRHDT and CDR2 FYEKMQ (reference sequence). This CDR3 has 18 amino acids. CDR3 coding DNA: TGTGCCAGCAGCTTATACGGCCTAGCGGAGTGGGCACCAGATACGCAGTATTTT. Translating gives CASSLYGLAEWAPDTQYF.

The CDR3 bases are TGTGCCAGCAGCCGAGTAAACACTGAAGCTTTCTTT. Translation: CASSRVNTEAFF. This chain links TRBV5-4 with TRBJ1-1, with D unclear. The CDR3 is 12 residues long. V was clipped by 4 bases and J by 2 bases, with 6 bases between them. CDR1 SGHNT and CDR2 YYREEE come from the germline V gene (reference sequence).

This clone has a single count. The chain links TRBV5-1 to TRBJ2-7, with 9 bases lining up with TRBD1. Germline V gene sequence: CDR1 SGHRS, CDR2 YFSETQ. The V gene end was trimmed by 0 bases and the J gene end by 5 bases; junction bases not matched to a gene: 9. CDR3 length: 16 residues. The CDR3 loop is CASSLAGGTGGNEQYF. CDR3 nucleotides: TGCGCCAGCAGCTTGGCCGGCGGTACAGGGGGCAACGAGCAGTACTTC.

In this sample, this clone turned up a few times. This chain connects TRBV6-4 to TRBJ2-3, with 9 bases matching TRBD2. The germline gives CDR1 MRHNA, CDR2 SNTAGT. V lost 2 bases and J lost 0; bases outside the gene matches: 0. The length of the CDR3 is 15 residues. In DNA form, the CDR3 reads TGTGCCAGCAGTGACGGGACTAGCAGCACAGATACGCAGTATTTT. It encodes CASSDGTSSTDTQYF.

This CDR3 is CASSIRGGTTDTQYF. The CDR3 DNA sequence: TGTGCCAGTAGTATAAGGGGCGGGACCACAGATACGCAGTATTTT. This sequence joins TRBV19 and TRBJ2-3; perhaps TRBD2 as D (6 bases). Per germline, CDR1 LNHDA and CDR2 SQIVND (reference sequence). V was clipped by 2 bases and J by 2 bases, with 11 bases between them. This CDR3 region has 15 residues.

The J gene is TRBJ2-1, the V gene TRBV29-1; possible D gene TRBD2, 6 bases. This CDR3 region has 13 residues. The V gene's germline CDR1 is SQVTM and CDR2 ANQGSEA. V was clipped by 7 bases and J by 4 bases, with 14 bases between them. CDR3 sequence (DNA): TGCAGCGCGCGGCAGGGAGGTTACAATGAGCAGTTCTTC. The encoded protein is CSARQGGYNEQFF.

V and J are TRBV5-4 and TRBJ2-1; 12 bases match TRBD2. The germline CDR1 and CDR2 sequences are SGHNT and YYREEE (reference sequence). Losses at the gene ends were 4 bases for V and 2 bases for J; bases not matched to a gene: 13. The CDR3 consists of 19 residues. CDR3 in amino acids: CASSTWSFLAGGAYNEQFF. As DNA, the CDR3 is TGTGCCAGCAGCACCTGGAGCTTTCTAGCGGGAGGGGCCTACAATGAGCAGTTCTTC.

About this clone itself: This sample includes further DNA sequences coding for the same CDR3. The chain employs TRBV29-1 and TRBJ1-3, with D uncertain. The CDR3 loop spans 13 amino acids. Germline V CDR1 and CDR2: SQVTM, ANQGSEA. Trimming cost V 3 bases and J 0 bases, with 6 bases left between them. The CDR3 DNA follows: TGCAGCGTTGAGGAGCGCTCTGGAAACACCATATATTTT. Amino acid sequence: CSVEERSGNTIYF.

This clone was observed a single time. V and J are TRBV19 and TRBJ2-1; 8 bases align to TRBD2. After removal of 6 bases from V and 7 bases from J, the junction contained 11 bases not matched to a gene. The CDR3 length is 15 residues. CDR1 is LNHDA and CDR2 is SQIVND in the germline V gene (reference sequence). The CDR3 here is CASRSGERERNEQFF. CDR3 DNA sequence: TGTGCCAGTAGATCCGGTGAGCGGGAGAGGAATGAGCAGTTCTTC.

DNA of the CDR3: TGTGCCAGTAGTATCGCCGAGGCCTACGAGCAGTACTTC. Protein sequence: CASSIAEAYEQYF. The gene calls are TRBV19 and TRBJ2-7; D remains unclear. Germline V lookup: CDR1 LNHDA, CDR2 SQIVND (reference sequence). V was clipped by 3 bases and J by 2 bases, with 8 bases between them. The CDR3 totals 13 residues.

The V and J genes are TRBV19 and TRBJ2-7, with D perhaps matching TRBD1 (5 bases). The CDR3 runs 15 residues. The V end lost 5 bases, the J end lost 0 bases, and 14 bases lay between the germline ends. Germline V gives CDR1 LNHDA, CDR2 SQIVND (reference sequence). CDR3 in amino acids: CASSQEAGNSYEQYF. The CDR3 DNA sequence: TGTGCCAGTAGTCAGGAAGCAGGGAACTCCTACGAGCAGTACTTC.

The V gene is TRBV5-8, the J gene TRBJ2-5; TRBD1 matches at 7 bases. The trim removed 3 bases at V and 2 bases at J, leaving 4 bases unmatched. The CDR3 runs 14 residues. Germline CDR1 is SGHTS and CDR2 is YDEGEE. The CDR3, as DNA: TGTGCCAGCAGCTCGGGGACAGCTCAAGAGACCCAGTACTTC. Residues: CASSSGTAQETQYF.

The rearrangement uses TRBV4-3 and TRBJ2-1; tentative D call: TRBD2 (5 bases). The ends were cut back, 0 bases at V and 2 bases at J, with 17 bases in the middle. Germline V CDR1 and CDR2: LGHNA, YSLEER. This CDR3 contains 18 residues. The chain's CDR3 is CASSQDLTGRGTYNEQFF. CDR3 in DNA: TGCGCCAGCAGCCAAGATCTGACGGGGAGAGGTACCTACAATGAGCAGTTCTTC.

This rearrangement joins TRBV10-3 to TRBJ2-2, with a weak D call TRBD1 (6 bases). Looked up from germline, CDR1 is ENHRY and CDR2 is SYGVKD. V was trimmed by 10 bases and J by 1 base, leaving 10 bases between them. This CDR3 comprises 13 residues. DNA for the CDR3: TGTGCCACCCGGGACATGAACACCGGGGAGCTGTTTTTT. Amino acids: CATRDMNTGELFF.

The J gene is TRBJ2-1, the V gene TRBV4-2; 7 bases match TRBD2. This CDR3 has 18 amino acids. Germline CDR1 reads LGHNA; CDR2 reads YNFKEQ. The V gene end was trimmed by 0 bases and the J gene end by 0 bases; junction bases not matched to a gene: 8. This CDR3 is CASSQDPLAELSYNEQFF. The CDR3 nucleotides are TGTGCCAGCAGCCAAGATCCCCTAGCGGAACTCTCCTACAATGAGCAGTTCTTC.

This chain uses TRBV15 with TRBJ1-5; TRBD1 matches at 7 bases. The CDR3 loop spans 15 amino acids. CDR1 and CDR2 from the germline V gene are LNHNV and YYDKDF (reference sequence). V lost 4 bases and J lost 5; bases outside the gene matches: 8. The CDR3 nucleotides read TGTGCCACCAGCACCTCAGACAGGGTCGATCAGCCCCAGCATTTT. Its translation is CATSTSDRVDQPQHF.

This chain uses TRBV7-3 with TRBJ1-6, with a possible D match to TRBD1 (6 bases). Germline V gene sequence: CDR1 SGHTA, CDR2 FQGTGA. This CDR3 is built from 13 residues. Trimming pared 6 bases from V and 7 bases from J, leaving 10 bases between. This CDR3 is CASSSDRNSPLHF. CDR3 sequence (DNA): TGTGCCAGCAGTTCCGACAGGAATTCACCCCTCCACTTT.